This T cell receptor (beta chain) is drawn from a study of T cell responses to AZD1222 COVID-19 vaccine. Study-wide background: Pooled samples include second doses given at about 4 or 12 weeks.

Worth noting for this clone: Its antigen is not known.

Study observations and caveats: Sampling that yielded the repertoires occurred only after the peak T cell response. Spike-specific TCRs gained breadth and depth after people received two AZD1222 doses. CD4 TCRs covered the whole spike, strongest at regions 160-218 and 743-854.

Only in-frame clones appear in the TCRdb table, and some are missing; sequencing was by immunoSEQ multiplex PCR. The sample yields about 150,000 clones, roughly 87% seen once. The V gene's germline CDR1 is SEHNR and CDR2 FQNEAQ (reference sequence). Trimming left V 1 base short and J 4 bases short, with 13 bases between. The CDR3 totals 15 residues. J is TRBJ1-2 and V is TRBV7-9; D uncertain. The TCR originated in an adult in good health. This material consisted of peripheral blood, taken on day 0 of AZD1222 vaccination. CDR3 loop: CASSLVDRPGYGYTF. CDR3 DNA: TGTGCCAGCAGCTTAGTGGATCGCCCTGGCTATGGCTACACCTTC.